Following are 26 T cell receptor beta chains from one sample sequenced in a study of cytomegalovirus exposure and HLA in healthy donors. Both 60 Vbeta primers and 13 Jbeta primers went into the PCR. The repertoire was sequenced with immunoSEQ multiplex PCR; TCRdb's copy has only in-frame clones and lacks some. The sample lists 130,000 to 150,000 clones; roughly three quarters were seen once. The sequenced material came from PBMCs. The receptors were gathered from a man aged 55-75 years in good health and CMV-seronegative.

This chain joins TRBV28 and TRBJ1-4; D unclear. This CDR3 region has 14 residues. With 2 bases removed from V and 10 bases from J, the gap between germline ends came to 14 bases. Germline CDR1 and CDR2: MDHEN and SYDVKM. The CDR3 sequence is CASSLGGGPVKLFF. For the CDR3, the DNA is TGTGCCAGCAGTTTAGGTGGAGGGCCAGTAAAACTGTTTTTT.

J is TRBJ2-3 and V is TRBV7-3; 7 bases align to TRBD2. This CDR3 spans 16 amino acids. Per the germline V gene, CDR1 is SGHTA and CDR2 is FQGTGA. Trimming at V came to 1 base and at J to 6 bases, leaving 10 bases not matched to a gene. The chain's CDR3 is CASSLNRGGSSDTQYF. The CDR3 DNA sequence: TGTGCCAGCAGCTTAAATAGAGGCGGGAGTAGCGATACGCAGTATTTT.

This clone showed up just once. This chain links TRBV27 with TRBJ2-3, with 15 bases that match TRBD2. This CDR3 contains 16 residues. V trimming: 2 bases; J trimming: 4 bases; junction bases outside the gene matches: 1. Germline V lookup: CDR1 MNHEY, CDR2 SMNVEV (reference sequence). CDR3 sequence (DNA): TGTGCCAGCAGTTTAGGACTAGCGGGAGGGCCAGATACGCAGTATTTT. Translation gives CASSLGLAGGPDTQYF.

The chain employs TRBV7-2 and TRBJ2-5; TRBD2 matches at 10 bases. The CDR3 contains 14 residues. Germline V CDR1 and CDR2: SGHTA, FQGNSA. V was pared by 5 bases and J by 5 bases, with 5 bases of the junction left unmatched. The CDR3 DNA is TGTGCCAGCAGCCAACCGGGACTAGCGGAGACCCAGTACTTC. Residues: CASSQPGLAETQYF.

The DNA of the CDR3 is TGTGCCAGCAGTGGGGACAGGGGAGGTGAGCAGTACTTC. Translated, it gives CASSGDRGGEQYF. The chain couples TRBV6-4 to TRBJ2-7; 10 bases agree with TRBD1. From germline, CDR1 is MRHNA and CDR2 SNTAGT. This CDR3 comprises 13 residues. V shed 4 bases and J 7 bases; nucleotides not matched to a gene: 4.

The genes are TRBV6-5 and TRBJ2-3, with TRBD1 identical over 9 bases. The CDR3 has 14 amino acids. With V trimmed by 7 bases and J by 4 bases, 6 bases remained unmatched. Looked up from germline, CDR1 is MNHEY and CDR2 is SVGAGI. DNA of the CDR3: TGTGCCAGCAACCACAGGGGGCGCTCAGATACGCAGTATTTT. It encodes CASNHRGRSDTQYF.

In nucleotides, the CDR3 is TGTGCCAGCAGCTTAGAGACAGGGAATCAGCCCCAGCATTTT. Protein product: CASSLETGNQPQHF. The chain joins TRBV7-9 to TRBJ1-5, with 7 bases identical to TRBD1. Per the germline V gene, CDR1 is SEHNR and CDR2 is FQNEAQ (reference sequence). After removal of 1 base from V and 4 bases from J, the junction contained 1 base not matched to a gene. This CDR3 region has 14 residues.

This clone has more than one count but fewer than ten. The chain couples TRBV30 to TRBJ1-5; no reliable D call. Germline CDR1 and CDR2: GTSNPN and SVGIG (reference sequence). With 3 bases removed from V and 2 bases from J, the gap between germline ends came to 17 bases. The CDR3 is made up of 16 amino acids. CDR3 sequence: CAWSHSGATRNQPQHF. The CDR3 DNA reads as TGTGCCTGGAGCCACTCGGGAGCTACTCGCAATCAGCCCCAGCATTTT.

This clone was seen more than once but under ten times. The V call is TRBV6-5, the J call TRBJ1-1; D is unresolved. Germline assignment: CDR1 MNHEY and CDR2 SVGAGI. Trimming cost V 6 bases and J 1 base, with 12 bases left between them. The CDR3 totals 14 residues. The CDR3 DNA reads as TGTGCCAGCAGGAGGGCAGGTGAGAACACTGAAGCTTTCTTT. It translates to CASRRAGENTEAFF.

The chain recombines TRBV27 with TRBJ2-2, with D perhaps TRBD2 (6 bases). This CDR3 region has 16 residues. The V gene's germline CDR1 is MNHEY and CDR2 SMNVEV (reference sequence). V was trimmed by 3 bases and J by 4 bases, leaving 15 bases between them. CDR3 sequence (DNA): TGTGCCAGCAGTTTGATCGGGGGACCGGGCACCGGGGAGCTGTTTTTT. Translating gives CASSLIGGPGTGELFF.

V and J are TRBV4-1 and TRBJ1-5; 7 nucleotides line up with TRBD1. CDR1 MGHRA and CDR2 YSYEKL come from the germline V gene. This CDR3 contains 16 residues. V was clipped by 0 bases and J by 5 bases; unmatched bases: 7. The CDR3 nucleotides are TGCGCCAGCAGCCAAGATGTCGGACAGGCCTATCAGCCCCAGCATTTT. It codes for CASSQDVGQAYQPQHF.

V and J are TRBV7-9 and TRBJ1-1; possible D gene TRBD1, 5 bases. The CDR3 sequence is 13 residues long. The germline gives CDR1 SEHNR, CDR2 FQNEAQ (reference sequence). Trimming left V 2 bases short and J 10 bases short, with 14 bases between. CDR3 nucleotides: TGTGCCAGCAGCTTATCAATCGTGGGGGGAGCTTTCTTT. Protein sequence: CASSLSIVGGAFF.

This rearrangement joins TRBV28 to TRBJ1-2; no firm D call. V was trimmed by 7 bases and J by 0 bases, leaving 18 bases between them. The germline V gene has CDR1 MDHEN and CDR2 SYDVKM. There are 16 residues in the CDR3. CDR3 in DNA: TGTGCCAGCACCCTGGGAGCGGGCAGATCTAACTATGGCTACACCTTC. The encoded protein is CASTLGAGRSNYGYTF.

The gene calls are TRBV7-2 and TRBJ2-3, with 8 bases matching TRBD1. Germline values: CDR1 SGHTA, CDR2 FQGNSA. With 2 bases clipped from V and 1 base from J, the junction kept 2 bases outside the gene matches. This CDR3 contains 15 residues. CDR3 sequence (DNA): TGTGCCAGCAGCTTAACGGGACAGGGCACAGATACGCAGTATTTT. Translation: CASSLTGQGTDTQYF.

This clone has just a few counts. The CDR3, as DNA: TGTGCCAGCAGCTTGTTCAGGTTCTCTGGGGCCAACGTCCTGACTTTC. This encodes CASSLFRFSGANVLTF. The rearrangement links TRBV5-4 to TRBJ2-6; D uncertain. Trimming left V 1 base short and J 0 bases short, with 8 bases between. This CDR3 spans 16 amino acids. From germline, CDR1 is SGHNT and CDR2 YYREEE (reference sequence). The full variable domain, completed using reference TRBV5-4 and TRBJ2-6, is ETGVTQSPTHLIKTRGQQVTLRCSSQSGHNTVSWYQQALGQGPQFIFQYYREEENGRGNFPPRFSGLQFPNYSSELNVNALELDDSALYLCASSLFRFSGANVLTFGAGSRLTVL.

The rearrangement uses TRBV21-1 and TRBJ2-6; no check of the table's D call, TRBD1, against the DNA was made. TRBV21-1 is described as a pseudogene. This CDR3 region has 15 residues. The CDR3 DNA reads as TGTGCCAGCAACTTCAGGGTTAGTGGGGCCAACGTCCTGACTTTC. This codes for CASNFRVSGANVLTF.

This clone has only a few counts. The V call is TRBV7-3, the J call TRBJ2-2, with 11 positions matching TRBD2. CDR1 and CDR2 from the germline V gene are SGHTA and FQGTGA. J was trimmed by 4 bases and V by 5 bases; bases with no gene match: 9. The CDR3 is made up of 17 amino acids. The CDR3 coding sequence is TGTGCCAGCAGCCGATCCCCCGGGACTAGCGGCACCGGGGAGCTGTTTTTT. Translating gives CASSRSPGTSGTGELFF.

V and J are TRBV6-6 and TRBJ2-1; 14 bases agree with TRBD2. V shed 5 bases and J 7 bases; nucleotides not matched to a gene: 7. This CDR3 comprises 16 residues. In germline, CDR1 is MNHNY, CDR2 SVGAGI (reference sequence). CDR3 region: CASSPIGTSGRNEQFF. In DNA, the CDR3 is TGTGCCAGCAGTCCTATCGGGACTAGCGGGAGAAATGAGCAGTTCTTC.

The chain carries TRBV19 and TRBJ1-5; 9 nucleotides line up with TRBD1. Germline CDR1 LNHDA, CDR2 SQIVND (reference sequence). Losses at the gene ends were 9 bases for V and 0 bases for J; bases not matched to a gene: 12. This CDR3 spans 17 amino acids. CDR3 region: CARRTGAPVYSNQPQHF. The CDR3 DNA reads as TGTGCCAGGCGGACAGGGGCGCCTGTCTATAGCAATCAGCCCCAGCATTTT.

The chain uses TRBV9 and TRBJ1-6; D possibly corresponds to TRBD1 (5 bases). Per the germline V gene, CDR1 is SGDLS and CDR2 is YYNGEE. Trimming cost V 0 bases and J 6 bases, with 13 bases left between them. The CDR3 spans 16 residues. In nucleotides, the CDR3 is TGTGCCAGCAGCGTAGCGTCGGGACTGACTAATTCACCCCTCCACTTT. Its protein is CASSVASGLTNSPLHF.

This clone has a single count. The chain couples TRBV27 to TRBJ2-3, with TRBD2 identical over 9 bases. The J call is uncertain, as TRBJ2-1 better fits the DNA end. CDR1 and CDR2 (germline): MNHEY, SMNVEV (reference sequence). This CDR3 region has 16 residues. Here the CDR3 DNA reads TGTGCCAGCAGTCCATCGCGGGAGGGCGGTATGAATGAGCAGTTCTTC. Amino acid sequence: CASSPSREGGMNEQFF.

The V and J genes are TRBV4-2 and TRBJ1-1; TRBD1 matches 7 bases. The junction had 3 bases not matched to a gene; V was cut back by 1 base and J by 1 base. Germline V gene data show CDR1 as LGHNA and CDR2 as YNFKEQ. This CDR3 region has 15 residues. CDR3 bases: TGTGCCAGCAGCCAAGGGGGGACAGCGAACACTGAAGCTTTCTTT. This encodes CASSQGGTANTEAFF.

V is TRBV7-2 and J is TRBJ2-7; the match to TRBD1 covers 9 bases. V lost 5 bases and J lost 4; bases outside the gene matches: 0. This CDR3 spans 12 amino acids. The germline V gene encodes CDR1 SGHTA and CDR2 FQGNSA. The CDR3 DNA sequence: TGTGCCAGCAGCGGGACAGGGTACGAGCAGTACTTC. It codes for CASSGTGYEQYF.

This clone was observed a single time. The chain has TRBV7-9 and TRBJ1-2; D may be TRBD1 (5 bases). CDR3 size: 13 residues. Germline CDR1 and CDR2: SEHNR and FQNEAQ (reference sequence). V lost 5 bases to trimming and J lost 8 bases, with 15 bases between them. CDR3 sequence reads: CASSKVRGEGYTF. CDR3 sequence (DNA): TGTGCCAGCAGCAAGGTTAGGGGCGAAGGCTACACCTTC.

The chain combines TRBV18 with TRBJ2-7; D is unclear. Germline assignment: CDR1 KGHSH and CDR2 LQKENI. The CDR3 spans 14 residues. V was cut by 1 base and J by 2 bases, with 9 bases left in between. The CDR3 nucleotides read TGTGCCAGCTCACCACGTGGCGGAGCCTACGAGCAGTACTTC. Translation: CASSPRGGAYEQYF.

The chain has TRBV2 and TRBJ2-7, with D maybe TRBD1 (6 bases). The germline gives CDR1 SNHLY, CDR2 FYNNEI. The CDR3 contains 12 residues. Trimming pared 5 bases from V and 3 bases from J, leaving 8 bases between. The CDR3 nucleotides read TGTGCCAGCAGTCAGGGGAACTACGAGCAGTACTTC. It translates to CASSQGNYEQYF.